The 21 T cell receptor beta chains given below trace back to one sample, sequenced in a study of T cell repertoires in urothelial bladder cancer. Some clones are missing from TCRdb's copy, which holds only in-frame ones; the method was immunoSEQ multiplex PCR. The data hold about 6,400 clones, with 70% to 80% observed a single time. Sequencing was carried out using tumor-infiltrating cells from bladder cancer. The receptors originated from a human donor with urothelial carcinoma.

The chain joins TRBV7-2 to TRBJ2-2; the D gene is possibly TRBD1 (6 bases). Germline values: CDR1 SGHTA, CDR2 FQGNSA. The CDR3 is 15 residues long. Trimming pared 2 bases from V and 1 base from J, leaving 8 bases between. CDR3 bases: TGTGCCAGCAGCTTAATGGGACAGAACACCGGGGAGCTGTTTTTT. Protein product: CASSLMGQNTGELFF.

V is TRBV5-4 and J is TRBJ1-4; 7 bases are a match to TRBD1. V gave up 3 bases and J gave up 8 bases; unmatched junction bases: 10. Germline V CDR1 and CDR2: SGHNT, YYREEE (reference sequence). This CDR3 is 15 amino acids long. In DNA, the CDR3 is TGTGCCAGCAGCTCTGACAGGGTTGGTAAGGAAAAACTGTTTTTT. This gives the protein CASSSDRVGKEKLFF.

This CDR3 reads CASSLTAGRADTQYF. DNA for the CDR3: TGTGCCAGCAGTCTGACGGCGGGGAGGGCAGATACGCAGTATTTT. This chain joins TRBV6-4 and TRBJ2-3; 7 nucleotides agree with TRBD2. Trimming took 5 bases from V and 4 from J; bases not matched to a gene: 9. The CDR3 contains 15 residues. Germline CDR1 is MRHNA and CDR2 is SNTAGT.

This clone is classed as medium-sized. The chain links TRBV21-1 to TRBJ1-2; TRBD1, as called in the table, went unchecked against the DNA. TRBV21-1 is noted as a pseudogene. The CDR3 is 17 residues long. CDR3 residues: CASSKGAQEVPLYGYTF. The DNA of the CDR3 is TGTGCCAGCAGCAAAGGCGCACAGGAAGTGCCCCTCTATGGCTACACCTTC.

The V and J genes are TRBV19 and TRBJ1-2; no definite D call. The CDR3 covers 14 residues. Trimming left V 2 bases short and J 4 bases short, with 11 bases between. CDR1 LNHDA and CDR2 SQIVND come from the germline V gene (reference sequence). The CDR3 coding sequence is TGTGCCAGTAGTATAAAAAAGACCGGCTATGGCTACACCTTC. This codes for CASSIKKTGYGYTF.

The chain combines TRBV28 with TRBJ2-7; maybe TRBD2 (6 bases). The germline V gene has CDR1 MDHEN and CDR2 SYDVKM. CDR3 length equals 15 residues. Trimming took off 5 bases at V and 3 bases at J, with 17 bases between the two ends. The CDR3 DNA follows: TGTGCCAGCAGTGGGTCCGGGAGTCCTCTCTACGAGCAGTACTTC. Residues: CASSGSGSPLYEQYF.

This clone was found a few times. This chain links TRBV4-1 with TRBJ2-7; possibly TRBD1 for D (5 bases). Trimming shortened V by 0 bases and J by 2 bases, and 11 bases separated the two germline ends. CDR1 and CDR2 from the germline V gene are MGHRA and YSYEKL. This CDR3 has 15 amino acids. The CDR3 sequence: CASSQERTSPYEQYF. In DNA, the CDR3 is TGCGCCAGCAGCCAAGAAAGGACAAGTCCCTACGAGCAGTACTTC.

This clone was counted between two and nine times. The rearrangement links TRBV29-1 to TRBJ1-1; 7 bases fit TRBD1. CDR1 and CDR2 from the germline V gene are SQVTM and ANQGSEA. This CDR3 comprises 13 residues. J gave up 1 base and V 7 bases, and 6 bases lay outside the gene matches. The CDR3 nucleotides read TGCAGCGGACGACAGGGAACGAACACTGAAGCTTTCTTT. Translation gives CSGRQGTNTEAFF.

CDR3 region: CASRGVAGELFF. CDR3 bases: TGTGCCAGCAGGGGGGTTGCCGGGGAGCTGTTTTTT. V gene TRBV6-6 combines with J gene TRBJ2-2; perhaps D is TRBD1 or TRBD2 (5 bases each). Per germline, CDR1 MNHNY and CDR2 SVGAGI (reference sequence). The CDR3 is 12 residues long. V lost 6 bases and J lost 6, with 8 bases in between.

The V and J genes are TRBV6-1 and TRBJ2-1; 7 bases fit TRBD2. Germline CDR1 and CDR2: MNHNS and SASEGT. The CDR3 covers 13 residues. J gave up 9 bases and V 4 bases, and 6 bases lay outside the gene matches. Written as DNA, the CDR3 is TGTGCCAGCAGTGGGGAGGGTCGGGGTGAGCAGTTCTTC. This translates into CASSGEGRGEQFF.

The DNA for the CDR3 is TGTGCCAGCAGCTTAGGGCAGAACACTGAAGCTTTCTTT. This codes for CASSLGQNTEAFF. The chain employs TRBV11-2 and TRBJ1-1; no definite D call. V dropped 1 base and J dropped 1 base, with 4 bases sitting between them. This CDR3 region has 13 residues. Per germline, CDR1 SGHAT and CDR2 FQNNGV.

V is TRBV7-8 and J is TRBJ2-6; D unresolved. Germline-derived CDR1 and CDR2 are SGHVS and FQNEAQ. The V end lost 1 base, the J end lost 2 bases, and 3 bases lay between the germline ends. The CDR3 contains 14 residues. CDR3 sequence (DNA): TGTGCCAGCAGCTTAGGTGCTGGGGCCAACGTCCTGACTTTC. Translated, it gives CASSLGAGANVLTF.

V gene TRBV28 combines with J gene TRBJ1-2, with 8 bases aligning to TRBD1. Germline CDR1 and CDR2: MDHEN and SYDVKM. After removal of 8 bases from V and 4 bases from J, the junction contained 6 bases not matched to a gene. The CDR3 loop spans 13 amino acids. CDR3: CASGQGRFYGYTF. DNA for the CDR3: TGTGCCAGCGGACAGGGACGCTTCTATGGCTACACCTTC.

This clone is medium-sized by share. This chain uses TRBV27 with TRBJ2-7, with 7 bases aligning to TRBD1. Per the germline V gene, CDR1 is MNHEY and CDR2 is SMNVEV (reference sequence). J gave up 6 bases and V 3 bases, and 5 bases lay outside the gene matches. CDR3 length: 13 amino acids. The CDR3 sequence is CASSFTGASEQYF. As DNA, the CDR3 is TGTGCCAGCAGTTTCACAGGGGCTAGCGAGCAGTACTTC.

This clone was seen more than once but under ten times. V gene TRBV28 combines with J gene TRBJ2-7; either TRBD1 or TRBD2 may supply D (5 bases each). Trimming removed 10 bases from V and 2 bases from J, with 18 bases in between. Germline V gene lookup returns CDR1 MDHEN and CDR2 SYDVKM. The CDR3 covers 14 residues. The chain's CDR3 is CATRGAAAPYEQYF. The DNA of the CDR3 is TGTGCCACCCGAGGGGCGGCAGCCCCCTACGAGCAGTACTTC.

V and J are TRBV6-5 and TRBJ1-1; D possibly corresponds to TRBD1 (6 bases). The germline gives CDR1 MNHEY, CDR2 SVGAGI. CDR3 length: 15 residues. Trimming took 6 bases from V and 5 from J, leaving 19 bases between them. The CDR3 spells CASSLLGQRNTEAFF. The DNA for the CDR3 is TGTGCCAGCAGCTTACTAGGACAGCGAAATACTGAAGCTTTCTTT.

This chain connects TRBV27 to TRBJ1-5; D not resolved. The germline V gene encodes CDR1 MNHEY and CDR2 SMNVEV (reference sequence). The CDR3 loop spans 13 amino acids. Between the trimmed V and J ends, which lost 5 bases and 3 bases, there was a span of 8 bases. The CDR3 spells CASSPSFNQPQHF. In DNA, the CDR3 is TGTGCCAGCAGTCCCTCATTCAATCAGCCCCAGCATTTT.

The V and J genes are TRBV7-3 and TRBJ2-1; 8 bases are shared with TRBD2. Per the germline V gene, CDR1 is SGHTA and CDR2 is FQGTGA. The CDR3 extends over 15 amino acids. The V and J ends lost 2 bases and 3 bases, in that order; junction bases with no gene match: 3. The DNA of the CDR3 is TGTGCCAGCAGCTTAGATGCGGGGGGCTACAATGAGCAGTTCTTC. It yields the protein CASSLDAGGYNEQFF.

The chain combines TRBV4-1 with TRBJ1-5, with a weak D call TRBD1 (5 bases). The V and J ends lost 0 bases and 7 bases respectively, with 16 bases between them. Looked up from germline, CDR1 is MGHRA and CDR2 is YSYEKL. This CDR3 has 16 residues. CDR3 nucleotide sequence: TGCGCCAGCAGCCAAGAATGGGGCACAGTGAGGCAGCCCCAGCATTTT. This sequence encodes CASSQEWGTVRQPQHF.

CDR3 sequence reads: CASSQSPGRDTDTQYF. CDR3 bases: TGCGCCAGCAGCCAGTCGCCGGGCCGAGACACAGATACGCAGTATTTT. The chain combines TRBV4-1 with TRBJ2-3; no firm D call. The CDR3 consists of 16 residues. Germline loops: CDR1 MGHRA, CDR2 YSYEKL. The V gene lost 3 bases and the J gene lost 2 bases, with 15 bases spanning the gap.

This clone is judged large (0.1 to 1%). The chain uses TRBV2 and TRBJ2-2, with D unclear. Germline-derived CDR1 and CDR2 are SNHLY and FYNNEI. CDR3 length: 15 amino acids. Trimming cost V 7 bases and J 6 bases, with 18 bases left between them. CDR3 sequence reads: CASNDPRQASGELFF. The CDR3 coding sequence is TGTGCCAGCAATGACCCCCGGCAGGCATCCGGGGAGCTGTTTTTT.